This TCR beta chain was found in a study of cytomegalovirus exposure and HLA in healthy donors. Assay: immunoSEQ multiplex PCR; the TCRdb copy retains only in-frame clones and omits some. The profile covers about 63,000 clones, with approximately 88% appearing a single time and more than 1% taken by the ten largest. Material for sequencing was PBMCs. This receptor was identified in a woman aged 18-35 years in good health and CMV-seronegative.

CDR3 sequence reads: CASSDRRDRTYEQYF. The CDR3 DNA sequence: TGTGCCAGCAGTGACCGCCGGGACAGGACCTACGAGCAGTACTTC. The chain uses TRBV6-1 and TRBJ2-7, with 8 bases identical to TRBD1. The CDR3 has 15 amino acids. The germline CDR1 and CDR2 sequences are MNHNS and SASEGT. V gave up 3 bases and J gave up 2 bases; unmatched junction bases: 6.